The clone carrying this T cell receptor beta chain has only one observation. The record originates from a study of blood T cell repertoires in COVID-19. About the research overall: Sample material is recorded as cDNA or gDNA derived from T cells, B-cell-depleted T cells, or PBMCs.

The table came from immunoSEQ multiplex PCR; TCRdb's copy has only in-frame clones and leaves some out. This table holds roughly 370,000 clones, approximately 90% found once. With 4 bases clipped from V and 3 bases from J, the junction kept 9 bases outside the gene matches. This CDR3 spans 17 amino acids. CDR1 and CDR2 (germline): LGHDT, YNNKEL (reference sequence). This chain uses TRBV3-1 (or the pseudogene TRBV3-2) with TRBJ2-7; 13 nucleotides match TRBD2. The receptor was derived from a woman in her forties or fifties who had recovered from COVID-19. Material: PBMCs or T cells enriched from blood (not recorded which). The CDR3 DNA reads as TGTGCCAGCAGCCCGAGCATACTAGCGGGGGGGCGCTACGAGCAGTACTTC. It yields the protein CASSPSILAGGRYEQYF.